A single sample gave rise to the 15 T cell receptor beta chains below, sequenced in a study of naive and memory T cell subsets. General study findings and limits: Naive repertoires, especially CD8, held a few larger clonotypes, possibly memory cells re-expressing CD45RA.

Two oligonucleotides, mixed equimolar, formed the beta constant-region primer covering TRBC1 and TRBC2. Nested alpha and beta constant-region primers with the SP2 primer drove four PCR rounds on ligated cDNA. One entry per CDR3 protein results from TCRdb running MiXCR on the UMI-ligation and nested PCR reads. In the table there are approximately 100,000 distinct CDR3 sequences, roughly 15% of which are singletons. Antigen specificity for these receptors is unknown. The sequencing sample was made of naive CD8+ T cells from blood. Every receptor here comes from a human donor in good health.

This clonotype appeared many times. The rearrangement uses TRBV25-1 and TRBJ2-5; D not certain. Germline CDR1 reads MGHDK; CDR2 reads SYGVNS. Trimming removed 2 bases at V and 1 base at J, with 8 bases between. The CDR3 is 14 residues long. CDR3 region: CASSEIVSQETQYF. The CDR3 DNA reads TGTGCCAGCAGTGAAATCGTCAGCCAAGAGACCCAGTACTTC.

The chain employs TRBV2 and TRBJ2-7; 9 nucleotides match TRBD1. V was pared by 3 bases and J by 4 bases, with 4 bases of the junction left unmatched. Germline V lookup: CDR1 SNHLY, CDR2 FYNNEI. The CDR3 sequence is 14 residues long. CDR3 amino acids: CASSEGGQGYEQYF. The CDR3, as DNA: TGTGCCAGCAGTGAGGGGGGACAGGGATACGAGCAGTACTTC.

This clonotype was picked up many times. The rearrangement joins TRBV4-1 to TRBJ2-2, with D possibly matching TRBD1 (7 bases). Germline loops: CDR1 MGHRA, CDR2 YSYEKL. V lost 8 bases and J lost 6, with 19 bases in between. This CDR3 is 15 amino acids long. CDR3 loop: CASGTGVVAAGELFF. The CDR3 coding sequence is TGCGCCAGCGGAACAGGGGTTGTAGCGGCCGGGGAGCTGTTTTTT.

The rearrangement joins TRBV7-9 to TRBJ2-7; 8 bases agree with TRBD2. Per the germline V gene, CDR1 is SEHNR and CDR2 is FQNEAQ (reference sequence). The trim removed 5 bases at V and 3 bases at J, leaving 6 bases unmatched. This CDR3 region has 14 residues. CDR3 coding DNA: TGTGCCAGCAGCCATACCGGGAGGGTCTACGAGCAGTACTTC. Amino acid sequence: CASSHTGRVYEQYF. Looking up the rest from reference TRBV7-9 and TRBJ2-7 gives the full variable domain: DTGVSQNPRHKITKRGQNVTFRCDPISEHNRLYWYRQTLGQGPEFLTYFQNEAQLEKSRLLSDRFSAERPKGSFSTLEIQRTEQGDSAMYLCASSHTGRVYEQYFGPGTRLTVT.

This clonotype was picked up many times. V is TRBV7-6 and J is TRBJ2-1; no firm D call. V was pared by 5 bases and J by 9 bases, with 11 bases between. The V gene's germline CDR1 is SGHVS and CDR2 FNYEAQ. This CDR3 has 12 amino acids. The CDR3 DNA follows: TGTGCCAGCAGCGGACCAGGCGGTGAGCAGTTCTTC. Residues: CASSGPGGEQFF.

This clonotype was seen more than once but under ten times. This rearrangement joins TRBV29-1 to TRBJ2-1, with D perhaps TRBD1 or TRBD2 (7 bases each). The CDR3 extends over 12 amino acids. Per germline, CDR1 SQVTM and CDR2 ANQGSEA. This CDR3 is CMAGGGSNEQFF. As DNA, the CDR3 is TGCATGGCAGGGGGAGGGAGCAATGAGCAGTTCTTC.

V is TRBV7-2 and J is TRBJ2-1; 13 bases match TRBD2. V dropped 4 bases and J dropped 9; count of bases not matched to a gene: 9. The CDR3 length is 16 residues. Germline V gene data show CDR1 as SGHTA and CDR2 as FQGNSA. CDR3 in DNA: TGTGCCAGCAGCTACGGACTAGCGGGAGTTGCGGGTGAGCAGTTCTTC. Amino acid sequence: CASSYGLAGVAGEQFF. Full variable domain (outside the CDR3, taken from reference TRBV7-2 and TRBJ2-1): GAGVSQSPSNKVTEKGKDVELRCDPISGHTALYWYRQSLGQGLEFLIYFQGNSAPDKSGLPSDRFSAERTGGSVSTLTIQRTQQEDSAVYLCASSYGLAGVAGEQFFGPGTRLTVL.

This clonotype was observed at least ten times. V and J are TRBV5-1 and TRBJ2-7, with no clear D. Germline V CDR1 and CDR2: SGHRS, YFSETQ. This CDR3 spans 14 amino acids. Trimming took off 3 bases at V and 3 bases at J, with 13 bases between the two ends. The CDR3 region is CASSYTTANYEQYF. The CDR3 DNA follows: TGCGCCAGCAGCTACACTACTGCTAACTACGAGCAGTACTTC.

The genes are TRBV6-5 and TRBJ2-3; 9 nucleotides match TRBD2. Germline V gene data show CDR1 as MNHEY and CDR2 as SVGAGI. With V trimmed by 3 bases and J by 5 bases, 9 bases remained unmatched. The CDR3 consists of 16 residues. The CDR3 coding sequence is TGTGCCAGCAGTTATTTCGGCGGGAGGGGAGGAGATACGCAGTATTTT. This codes for CASSYFGGRGGDTQYF.

This clonotype was detected only a few times. CDR3 residues: CSVEDPGIGDEQFF. The CDR3 DNA follows: TGCAGCGTTGAAGATCCCGGTATTGGGGATGAGCAGTTCTTC. The chain uses TRBV29-1 and TRBJ2-1, with unresolved D. The V gene lost 0 bases and the J gene lost 8 bases, with 14 bases spanning the gap. Germline CDR1 and CDR2: SQVTM and ANQGSEA. The CDR3 is 14 residues long.

The rearrangement uses TRBV4-3 and TRBJ2-7; possibly TRBD2 for D (5 bases). Germline V gene lookup returns CDR1 LGHNA and CDR2 YSLEER. Between the trimmed V and J ends, which lost 1 base and 3 bases, there was a span of 10 bases. The CDR3 has 14 residues. CDR3 loop: CASSQAREYYEQYF. The CDR3 DNA reads TGCGCCAGCAGCCAAGCTAGGGAGTACTACGAGCAGTACTTC.

This clonotype has a handful of counts. This chain links TRBV2 with TRBJ2-7, with D maybe TRBD2 (6 bases). This CDR3 contains 15 residues. CDR1 and CDR2 from the germline V gene are SNHLY and FYNNEI. V was shortened by 8 bases and J by 5 bases, with 22 bases between the two germline ends. CDR3 sequence reads: CASQQGYAGGNEQYF. CDR3 DNA: TGTGCCAGCCAGCAAGGGTACGCCGGAGGGAACGAGCAGTACTTC.

The chain carries TRBV12-3 or TRBV12-4 and TRBJ2-2, with 15 bases fitting TRBD2. J gave up 5 bases and V 4 bases, and 5 bases lay outside the gene matches. This CDR3 is built from 17 residues. CDR3 DNA: TGTGCCAGCAGTTGGACTAGCGGGAGGGCGCGGACCGGGGAGCTGTTTTTT. Its translation is CASSWTSGRARTGELFF.

This clonotype was seen at least ten times. The genes are TRBV5-4 and TRBJ2-7, with D possibly being TRBD1 (5 bases). This CDR3 is 15 amino acids long. Trimming took off 1 base at V and 2 bases at J, with 13 bases between the two ends. CDR1 and CDR2 (germline): SGHNT, YYREEE (reference sequence). CDR3 DNA: TGTGCCAGCAGCTTGTCGACAGCCGACACCTACGAGCAGTACTTC. Translated: CASSLSTADTYEQYF.

The V gene is TRBV27, the J gene TRBJ2-3; D not certain. Germline values: CDR1 MNHEY, CDR2 SMNVEV (reference sequence). There are 16 residues in the CDR3. V was cut by 3 bases and J by 1 base, with 14 bases left in between. Written as DNA, the CDR3 is TGTGCCAGCAGTTTGGACGGGCCTCACGGCACAGATACGCAGTATTTT. Amino acids: CASSLDGPHGTDTQYF.